This is a list of T cell receptor beta chains from one sample in a study of blood T cell repertoires in COVID-19. The data were produced by immunoSEQ multiplex PCR, yet TCRdb's version contains in-frame clones alone and is incomplete. The sample lists around 200,000 clones, approximately 87% seen once, with 5.5% to 7.5% in the top ten. The specimen sequenced was peripheral blood. All receptors derive from a man aged 60 to 69 who had recovered from COVID-19. CDR3s include the opening cysteine and the closing phenylalanine or tryptophan. Fields, in order: CDR3 DNA, CDR3 protein, clone size, D gene, J gene, V gene. A D gene is named only where the DNA matches it firmly. Some rows mark clone size as missing; the rest say once, few, many or name a class of expanded clone.

DNA: TGTGCCAGCAGTTTACATCCTGGGGCCAACGTCCTGACTTTC; CDR3: CASSLHPGANVLTF; size: -; D: -; J: TRBJ2-6; V: TRBV28
DNA: TGTGCCTGGAGCCGCGGGACAGGGGCAAATCAGCCCCAGCATTTT; CDR3: CAWSRGTGANQPQHF; size: -; D: TRBD1; J: TRBJ1-5; V: TRBV30
DNA: TGTGCCATCAGTAGAACAGGGGGCGCAGGTGGCTACACCTTC; CDR3: CAISRTGGAGGYTF; size: -; D: TRBD1; J: TRBJ1-2; V: TRBV10-3
DNA: TGTGCCAGTAGCGGACAGGGGTACGAGCAGTACTTC; CDR3: CASSGQGYEQYF; size: few; D: TRBD1; J: TRBJ2-7; V: TRBV19
DNA: TGTGCCAGCAGTTTCGTCCGCAATCAGCCCCAGCATTTT; CDR3: CASSFVRNQPQHF; size: once; D: -; J: TRBJ1-5; V: TRBV12-3/TRBV12-4
DNA: TGCAGCGTTGAAGATACGCCGGGACTAGGTCGGTTCTTC; CDR3: CSVEDTPGLGRFF; size: -; D: TRBD2; J: TRBJ2-1; V: TRBV29-1
DNA: TGTGCTAGTGGGGATTCCGGGAACCTCCTTTTAACAGATACGCAGTATTTT; CDR3: CASGDSGNLLLTDTQYF; size: few; D: -; J: TRBJ2-3; V: TRBV12-5
DNA: TGCGCCAGCAGCTTGGCTAGCGGGGACACAGATACGCAGTATTTT; CDR3: CASSLASGDTDTQYF; size: once; D: TRBD2; J: TRBJ2-3; V: TRBV5-1
DNA: TGTGCCAGCAGTGAAGGAGGGAGTTTGCAGTACTTC; CDR3: CASSEGGSLQYF; size: -; D: -; J: TRBJ2-7; V: TRBV2
DNA: TGTGCCAGCAGGTCCTCTAGCGGGGCCCTTTACAATGAGCAGTTCTTC; CDR3: CASRSSSGALYNEQFF; size: -; D: TRBD2; J: TRBJ2-1; V: TRBV5-4
DNA: TGTGCCAGCAGCCCCCGGACTAGCTTAACCGGGGAGCTGTTTTTT; CDR3: CASSPRTSLTGELFF; size: -; D: TRBD2; J: TRBJ2-2; V: TRBV7-2